This record covers a single TCR beta chain. What it recognizes is unknown. This sample was included in a study of beta chain features in type 1 diabetes. Looking at the study overall: The study found patients and healthy donors alike in age, gender and cell yields. Whole-study results and caveats: When Type 1 diabetes patients were examined, their TCRB CDR3s proved moderately but significantly shorter in all four CD4+ subsets.

Isolation of CD4+ naive, central memory, regulatory and stem cell-like memory cells was achieved by sorting via CD45RO/CCR7/CD25/CD127/CD95/CD27. Germline CDR1 and CDR2: MNHEY and SMNVEV (reference sequence). V was trimmed by 0 bases and J by 7 bases, leaving 9 bases between them. The CDR3 is made up of 13 amino acids. Reverse transcribing all isolated RNA meant expressed TCRB transcripts were sequenced. Read counts averaged around 3.9 million for samples of naive, central memory and regulatory T cells. Using immunoSEQ multiplex PCR, the repertoire was profiled, and TCRdb retains in-frame clones only, with some absent. The repertoire consists of 100,000 to 150,000 clones, with around 9% occurring once and the leading ten covering around 0.75%.

This TCR was recovered from a man between 25 and 39 years old with type 1 diabetes. Specimen: central memory CD4+ T cells from blood. The chain couples TRBV27 to TRBJ1-2, with D possibly being TRBD1 (5 bases). This CDR3 is CASSLSLGGGYTF. CDR3 sequence (DNA): TGTGCCAGCAGTTTATCCTTGGGGGGTGGCTACACCTTC.